The sequence of this T cell receptor (beta chain) was determined in a study of T cell changes during pregnancy in multiple sclerosis. The repertoire was sequenced with immunoSEQ multiplex PCR; TCRdb's copy has only in-frame clones and lacks some. The table has approximately 98,000 clones, 92% seen once; the top ten hold less than 2.5%. The CDR3 is 16 amino acids. This chain joins TRBV21-1 and TRBJ2-5; TRBD2 was called by the table and not checked on the DNA. TRBV21-1 is recorded as a pseudogene. This specimen consisted of peripheral blood, obtained after pregnancy. The receptor's source is a female donor in good health, enrolled as a control in a pregnancy study. CDR3 nucleotides: TGTGCCAGCAGCAAACCCGGGACTAGGAGGGCGGAGACCCAGTACTTC. Amino acids: CASSKPGTRRAETQYF.